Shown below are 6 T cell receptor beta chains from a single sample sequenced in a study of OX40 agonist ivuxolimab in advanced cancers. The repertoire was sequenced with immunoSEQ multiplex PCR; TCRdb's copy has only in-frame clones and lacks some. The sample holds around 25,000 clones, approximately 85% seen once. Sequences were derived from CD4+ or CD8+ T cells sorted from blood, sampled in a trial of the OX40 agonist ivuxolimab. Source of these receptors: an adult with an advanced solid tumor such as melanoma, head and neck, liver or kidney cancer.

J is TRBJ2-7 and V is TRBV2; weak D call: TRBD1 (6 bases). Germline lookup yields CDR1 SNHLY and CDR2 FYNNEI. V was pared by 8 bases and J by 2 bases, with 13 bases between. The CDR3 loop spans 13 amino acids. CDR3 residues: CASERQATYEQYF. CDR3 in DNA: TGTGCCAGCGAGAGACAGGCTACCTACGAGCAGTACTTC.

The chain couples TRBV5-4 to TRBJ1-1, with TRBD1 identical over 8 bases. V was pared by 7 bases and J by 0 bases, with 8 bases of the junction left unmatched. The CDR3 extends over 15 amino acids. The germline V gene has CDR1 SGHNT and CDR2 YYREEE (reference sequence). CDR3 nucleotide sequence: TGTGCCAGCGGGTTCGGACAGGGAATGAACACTGAAGCTTTCTTT. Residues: CASGFGQGMNTEAFF.

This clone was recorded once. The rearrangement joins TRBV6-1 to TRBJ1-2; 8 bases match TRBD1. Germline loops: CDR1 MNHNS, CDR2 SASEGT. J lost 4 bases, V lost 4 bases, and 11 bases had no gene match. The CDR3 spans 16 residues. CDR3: CASSVYQGAVVYGYTF. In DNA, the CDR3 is TGTGCCAGCAGTGTGTACCAGGGGGCCGTCGTCTATGGCTACACCTTC.

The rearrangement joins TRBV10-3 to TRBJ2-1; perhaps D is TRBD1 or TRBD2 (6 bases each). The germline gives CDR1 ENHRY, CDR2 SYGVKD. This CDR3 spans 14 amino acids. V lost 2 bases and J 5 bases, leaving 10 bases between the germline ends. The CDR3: CAISEAGTHNEQFF. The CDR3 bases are TGTGCCATCAGTGAGGCGGGGACACACAATGAGCAGTTCTTC.

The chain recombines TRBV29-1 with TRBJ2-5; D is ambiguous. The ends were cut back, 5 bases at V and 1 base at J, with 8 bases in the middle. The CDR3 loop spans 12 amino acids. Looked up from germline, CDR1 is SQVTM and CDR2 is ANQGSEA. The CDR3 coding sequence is TGCAGCGTTTTGCAGATCCAAGAGACCCAGTACTTC. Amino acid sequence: CSVLQIQETQYF.

CDR3: CASSLGWAGTTGGIQYF. CDR3 in DNA: TGTGCCAGCAGCTTAGGGTGGGCCGGGACTACCGGCGGCATTCAGTACTTC. The chain employs TRBV7-6 and TRBJ2-4; 7 positions agree with TRBD2. The germline CDR1 and CDR2 sequences are SGHVS and FNYEAQ. The CDR3 length is 17 residues. V trimming: 1 base; J trimming: 9 bases; junction bases outside the gene matches: 15. The variable domain in full, completed from reference TRBV7-6 and TRBJ2-4, reads GAGVSQSPRYKVTKRGQDVALRCDPISGHVSLYWYRQALGQGPEFLTYFNYEAQQDKSGLPNDRFSAERPEGSISTLTIQRTEQRDSAMYRCASSLGWAGTTGGIQYFGAGTRLSVL.